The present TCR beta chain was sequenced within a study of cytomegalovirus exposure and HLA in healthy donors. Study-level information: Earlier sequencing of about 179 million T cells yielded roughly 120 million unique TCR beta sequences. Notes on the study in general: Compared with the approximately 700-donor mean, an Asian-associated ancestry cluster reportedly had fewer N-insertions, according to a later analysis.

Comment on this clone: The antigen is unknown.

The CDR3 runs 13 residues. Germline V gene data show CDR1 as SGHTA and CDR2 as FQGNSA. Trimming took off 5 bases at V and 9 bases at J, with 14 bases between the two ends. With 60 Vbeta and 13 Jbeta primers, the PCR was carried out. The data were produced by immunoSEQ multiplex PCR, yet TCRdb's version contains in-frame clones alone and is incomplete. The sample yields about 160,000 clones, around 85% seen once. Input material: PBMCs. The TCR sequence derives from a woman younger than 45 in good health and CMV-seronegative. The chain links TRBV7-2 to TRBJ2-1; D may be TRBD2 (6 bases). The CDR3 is CASSISGGLEQFF. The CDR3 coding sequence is TGTGCCAGCAGCATTAGCGGCGGGCTTGAGCAGTTCTTC.